This entry lists 15 T cell receptor beta chains sequenced from one sample in a study of cytomegalovirus exposure and HLA in healthy donors. Here immunoSEQ multiplex PCR was the method, and the copy in TCRdb shows in-frame clones only, minus some. Of approximately 160,000 clones listed, approximately 89% are singletons. Sequenced input: PBMCs. The receptors come from a man in his late teens or twenties in good health and CMV-seropositive.

The chain recombines TRBV7-2 with TRBJ2-7; 13 bases map to TRBD2. The V gene's germline CDR1 is SGHTA and CDR2 FQGNSA. Germline trimming cut 5 bases from V and 2 bases from J; bases unmatched to any gene: 6. This CDR3 spans 16 amino acids. The CDR3 coding sequence is TGTGCCAGCAGCCCCCGGACTAGCGGGAGCCCCTACGAGCAGTACTTC. This gives the protein CASSPRTSGSPYEQYF.

The V call is TRBV19, the J call TRBJ1-2; 7 bases match TRBD1. CDR3 length equals 13 residues. Germline CDR1 is LNHDA and CDR2 is SQIVND (reference sequence). After removal of 5 bases from V and 1 base from J, the junction contained 1 base not matched to a gene. CDR3 residues: CASSQGDNYGYTF. The DNA of the CDR3 is TGTGCCAGTAGTCAGGGGGATAACTATGGCTACACCTTC.

This chain links TRBV28 with TRBJ1-2; TRBD1 aligns across 12 bases. Unmatched junction bases numbered 1, after V lost 3 bases and J lost 2 bases. Germline V gene data show CDR1 as MDHEN and CDR2 as SYDVKM. The CDR3 runs to 15 residues. CDR3 in amino acids: CASSLGTGGNYGYTF. DNA of the CDR3: TGTGCCAGCAGTTTGGGGACAGGGGGCAACTATGGCTACACCTTC.

The V call is TRBV21-1, the J call TRBJ2-7; the DNA was not compared with TRBD2, the D call given in the table. TRBV21-1 constitutes a pseudogene. This CDR3 has 16 amino acids. In nucleotides, the CDR3 is TGTGCCAGCAGCAAAGAACGCGAGGAAAGAGGCGTAAGGCAGTACTTC. Translating it yields CASSKEREERGVRQYF.

This clone was observed a single time. The chain couples TRBV28 to TRBJ1-4, with TRBD1 matching 8 bases. CDR3 length: 15 residues. CDR1 is MDHEN and CDR2 is SYDVKM in the germline V gene. Unmatched junction bases numbered 10, after V lost 6 bases and J lost 7 bases. CDR3 in amino acids: CASRDPGGAGEKLFF. CDR3 sequence (DNA): TGTGCCAGCAGAGACCCAGGGGGCGCCGGTGAAAAACTGTTTTTT.

This sequence joins TRBV7-9 and TRBJ2-1, with no clear D. V was shortened by 3 bases and J by 4 bases, with 10 bases between the two germline ends. The CDR3 has 14 amino acids. Germline V lookup: CDR1 SEHNR, CDR2 FQNEAQ (reference sequence). DNA of the CDR3: TGTGCCAGCAGCTTCAGCGTCCATTACAATGAGCAGTTCTTC. Protein sequence: CASSFSVHYNEQFF. The full variable domain, rest sourced from reference TRBV7-9 and TRBJ2-1, is DTGVSQNPRHKITKRGQNVTFRCDPISEHNRLYWYRQTLGQGPEFLTYFQNEAQLEKSRLLSDRFSAERPKGSFSTLEIQRTEQGDSAMYLCASSFSVHYNEQFFGPGTRLTVL.

V and J are TRBV7-3 and TRBJ2-1; the match to TRBD1 covers 9 bases. With V trimmed by 0 bases and J by 10 bases, 4 bases remained unmatched. Germline CDR1 is SGHTA and CDR2 is FQGTGA. This CDR3 has 14 amino acids. CDR3: CASSLTGTGREQFF. CDR3 sequence (DNA): TGTGCCAGCAGCTTAACCGGGACAGGGCGGGAGCAGTTCTTC.

The chain employs TRBV6-4 and TRBJ2-2; a weak D match, TRBD1 (6 bases). Trimming pared 2 bases from V and 2 bases from J, leaving 6 bases between. Germline V gene data show CDR1 as MRHNA and CDR2 as SNTAGT. This CDR3 has 14 amino acids. The DNA of the CDR3 is TGTGCCAGCAGTGACGGGACAAACACCGGGGAGCTGTTTTTT. Protein: CASSDGTNTGELFF.

This rearrangement joins TRBV7-9 to TRBJ2-7; 7 bases are a match to TRBD2. CDR1 SEHNR and CDR2 FQNEAQ come from the germline V gene (reference sequence). J was trimmed by 7 bases and V by 7 bases; bases with no gene match: 7. The CDR3 is 12 residues long. CDR3 DNA sequence: TGTGCCAGCATGGGGAGGGCGGGTGAGCAGTACTTC. Translated: CASMGRAGEQYF. The complete variable domain, with remaining parts taken from reference TRBV7-9 and TRBJ2-7, reads DTGVSQNPRHKITKRGQNVTFRCDPISEHNRLYWYRQTLGQGPEFLTYFQNEAQLEKSRLLSDRFSAERPKGSFSTLEIQRTEQGDSAMYLCASMGRAGEQYFGPGTRLTVT.

The count of this clone is one. The chain links TRBV18 to TRBJ2-7; a possible D gene is TRBD1 (6 bases). The CDR3 has 16 residues. V lost 4 bases, J lost 4 bases, and 20 bases lay in between. Germline CDR1 KGHSH, CDR2 LQKENI. The CDR3 region is CASSLGPWTEFYEQYF. In DNA, the CDR3 is TGTGCCAGCTCACTGGGACCCTGGACAGAGTTTTACGAGCAGTACTTC.

This clone has only a few counts. This chain joins TRBV11-3 and TRBJ2-7, with TRBD1 identical over 7 bases. The V gene's germline CDR1 is SGHNT and CDR2 YENEEA. The CDR3 consists of 13 residues. V shed 4 bases and J 3 bases; nucleotides not matched to a gene: 3. CDR3 amino acids: CASSWGQHYEQYF. The CDR3 nucleotides are TGTGCCAGCAGCTGGGGACAGCACTACGAGCAGTACTTC. Full variable domain (missing parts from reference TRBV11-3 and TRBJ2-7): EAGVVQSPRYKIIEKKQPVAFWCNPISGHNTLYWYLQNLGQGPELLIRYENEEAVDDSQLPKDRFSAERLKGVDSTLKIQPAELGDSAVYLCASSWGQHYEQYFGPGTRLTVT.

V gene TRBV7-3 combines with J gene TRBJ2-1; 14 nucleotides line up with TRBD2. Germline V gene lookup returns CDR1 SGHTA and CDR2 FQGTGA. This CDR3 is built from 19 residues. J lost 8 bases, V lost 2 bases, and 14 bases had no gene match. The CDR3 nucleotides read TGTGCCAGCAGCTTAGGGACTAGCGGGAGTCTCTGGGGGGGGGATGAGCAGTTCTTC. This sequence encodes CASSLGTSGSLWGGDEQFF.

The chain uses TRBV9 and TRBJ2-1; 14 bases match TRBD2. Germline trimming cut 0 bases from V and 6 bases from J; bases unmatched to any gene: 5. This CDR3 has 17 residues. Germline V gives CDR1 SGDLS, CDR2 YYNGEE. The CDR3 coding sequence is TGTGCCAGCAGCGTAGGACTAGCGGGAGGGACTATCAATGAGCAGTTCTTC. It is translated as CASSVGLAGGTINEQFF.

The chain uses TRBV2 and TRBJ2-5; tentatively, D is TRBD2 (5 bases). The CDR3 runs to 12 residues. CDR1 and CDR2 (germline): SNHLY, FYNNEI. Trimming took 8 bases from V and 2 from J, leaving 9 bases between them. The DNA of the CDR3 is TGTGCCAGCGGGCAGCGGCAAGAGACCCAGTACTTC. Its protein is CASGQRQETQYF.

The genes are TRBV19 and TRBJ2-5, with 9 positions matching TRBD2. This CDR3 is built from 15 residues. Germline CDR1 and CDR2: LNHDA and SQIVND (reference sequence). V trimming: 10 bases; J trimming: 4 bases; junction bases outside the gene matches: 13. The CDR3 DNA follows: TGTGCCACCAGGGGGGCGGGAGGGTGGCGAGAGACCCAGTACTTC. Its translation: CATRGAGGWRETQYF.